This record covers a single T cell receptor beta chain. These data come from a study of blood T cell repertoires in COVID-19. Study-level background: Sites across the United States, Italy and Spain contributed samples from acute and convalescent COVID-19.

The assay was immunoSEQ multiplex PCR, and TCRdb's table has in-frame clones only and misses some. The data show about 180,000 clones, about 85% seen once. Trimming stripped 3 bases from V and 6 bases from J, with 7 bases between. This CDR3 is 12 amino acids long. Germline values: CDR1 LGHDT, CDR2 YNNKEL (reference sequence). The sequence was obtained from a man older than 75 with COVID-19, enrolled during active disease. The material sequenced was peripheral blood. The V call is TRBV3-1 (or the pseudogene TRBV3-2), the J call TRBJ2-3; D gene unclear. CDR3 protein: CASSHISDTQYF. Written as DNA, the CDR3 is TGTGCCAGCAGCCATATTTCGGATACGCAGTATTTT.